This T cell receptor (beta chain) originates from a study of human T cells and chemical hapten exposure. Across the study: The study lasted roughly 26 weeks, and patients were dosed weekly with diphenylcyclopropenone on the scalp throughout.

This CDR3 region has 16 residues. Indicated time point: pre-sensitization, week 0. This sample's treatment: therapeutic diphenylcyclopropenone sensitization with weekly scalp DPC. Suited to DPC and affected by alopecia, the donors ranged from 18 to 70 years old. From the RACE reads, TCRdb called clonotypes with MiXCR, one entry per CDR3 protein. The data contain around 300,000 distinct CDR3 sequences, about 7.7% of them singletons. Worth noting for this clonotype: A single base separates this from a much larger clone, so it may be a read error.

Source: whole blood, taken in connection with sensitization to the hapten diphenylcyclopropenone (DPC). The V call is TRBV12-3 or TRBV12-4, the J call TRBJ1-5; 8 bases are shared with TRBD1. This clonotype was sampled from a man between 18 and 35 years old with alopecia areata. Some clones in this sample may be carry-over from other donors' samples. The CDR3 DNA follows: TGTGCCAGCAGCCTCTTTTGGACAGGGAGCAATCAGGCCCAGCATTTT. It is translated as CASSLFWTGSNQAQHF.